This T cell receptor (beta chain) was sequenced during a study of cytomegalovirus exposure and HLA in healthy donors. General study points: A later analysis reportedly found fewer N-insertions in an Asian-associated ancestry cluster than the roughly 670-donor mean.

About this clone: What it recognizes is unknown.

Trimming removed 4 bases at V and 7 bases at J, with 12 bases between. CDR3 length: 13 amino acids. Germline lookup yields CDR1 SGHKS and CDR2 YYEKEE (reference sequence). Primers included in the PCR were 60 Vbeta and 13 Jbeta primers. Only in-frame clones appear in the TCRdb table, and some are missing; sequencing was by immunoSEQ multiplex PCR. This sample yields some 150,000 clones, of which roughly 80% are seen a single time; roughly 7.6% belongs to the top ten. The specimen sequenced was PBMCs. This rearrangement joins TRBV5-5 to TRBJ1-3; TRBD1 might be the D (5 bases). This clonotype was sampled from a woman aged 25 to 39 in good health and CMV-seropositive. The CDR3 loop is CASSVTAGNTIYF. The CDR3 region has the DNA TGTGCCAGCAGCGTCACAGCAGGGAACACCATATATTTT.